This record covers a single T cell receptor (beta chain). The data were taken from a study of blood T cell repertoires in COVID-19. In the study overall: COVID-19 samples from acute and convalescent phases originated in the United States, Italy and Spain. PBMCs, B-cell-depleted T cells, or T cells provided the cDNA or gDNA that made up the material.

Authors' analysis steps: From reference gene primer amplification, estimates of nucleated cell counts were derived. TCRdb's copy holds only in-frame clones and misses some; the assay was immunoSEQ multiplex PCR. V and J calls and clone size are given by that table; D and trimming were obtained from the DNA. The data contain under 300,000 clones, over 75% of them seen just once; the ten biggest clones take up 13%. The CDR3 loop spans 11 amino acids. CDR1 and CDR2 from the germline V gene are DFQATT and SNEGSKA (reference sequence). The germline V and J ends were trimmed by 5 bases and 5 bases, with 7 bases remaining between them.

The receptor was derived from a human donor in a cohort sampled during active COVID-19. The chain combines TRBV20-1 with TRBJ2-1; D ambiguous. The sequencing sample was made of peripheral blood. CDR3 residues: CSALRNNEQFF. As DNA, the CDR3 is TGCAGTGCTTTGAGAAACAATGAGCAGTTCTTC.